Listed here are 5 T cell receptor beta chains from one sample, sequenced in a study of identical twins. TCRdb processed the 5' RACE reads anew with MiXCR; each CDR3 protein has one entry. Counted here are a few hundred thousand distinct CDR3 sequences, approximately 10% occurring once; the ten biggest clones make up 3%. The same sample was also used in a study of yellow fever vaccine responses in identical twins.

The sequencing input was PBMCs. The receptors were gathered from a woman aged 18-29 years in good health.

This clonotype was recorded many times. The gene calls are TRBV7-2 and TRBJ2-7; 7 positions match TRBD2. The CDR3 is made up of 15 amino acids. V shed 5 bases and J 0 bases; nucleotides not matched to a gene: 7. In germline, CDR1 is SGHTA, CDR2 FQGNSA. The chain's CDR3 is CASSQERGPSYEQYF. CDR3 sequence (DNA): TGTGCCAGCAGCCAAGAGCGGGGACCCTCCTACGAGCAGTACTTC.

This chain joins TRBV12-3 or TRBV12-4 and TRBJ2-5; tentative D call: TRBD1 (6 bases). The CDR3 length is 14 residues. Trimming pared 5 bases from V and 0 bases from J, leaving 10 bases between. CDR3 sequence reads: CASSPGTHQETQYF. The CDR3 nucleotides read TGTGCCAGCAGTCCGGGGACACACCAAGAGACCCAGTACTTC.

This clonotype was observed a handful of times. This chain links TRBV10-3 with TRBJ2-3; TRBD2 matches 7 bases. V was clipped by 6 bases and J by 2 bases; unmatched bases: 2. Germline CDR1 is ENHRY and CDR2 is SYGVKD. The length of the CDR3 is 13 residues. The CDR3 DNA is TGTGCCATCAGAGGACTAGACACAGATACGCAGTATTTT. Translated, it gives CAIRGLDTDTQYF.

The J gene is TRBJ2-3, the V gene TRBV3-1; D remains unclear. This CDR3 has 13 amino acids. The germline V and J ends were trimmed by 5 bases and 6 bases, with 12 bases remaining between them. Looked up from germline, CDR1 is LGHDT and CDR2 is YNNKEL (reference sequence). CDR3 nucleotide sequence: TGTGCCAGCAGCTTCGAACGTCGGGATACGCAGTATTTT. It specifies CASSFERRDTQYF.

The V gene is TRBV6-5, the J gene TRBJ2-7, with D perhaps TRBD2 (7 bases). Germline values: CDR1 MNHEY, CDR2 SVGAGI. V was trimmed by 4 bases and J by 0 bases, leaving 16 bases between them. This CDR3 has 16 amino acids. CDR3 amino acids: CASSSPGEGSSYEQYF. The CDR3 DNA sequence: TGTGCCAGCAGTTCCCCAGGGGAGGGAAGCTCCTACGAGCAGTACTTC.